Following are 21 T cell receptor beta chains from one sample sequenced in a study of cytomegalovirus exposure and HLA in healthy donors. The primer mix had 60 Vbeta and 13 Jbeta primers. Profiled with immunoSEQ multiplex PCR; TCRdb holds only in-frame clones, not every one. The ten top clones account for over 1%, within a sample of about 170,000 clones. The sequenced sample was PBMCs. The source is a woman aged 60-75 years in good health and CMV-seronegative.

The gene calls are TRBV7-9 and TRBJ1-4, with 8 bases identical to TRBD1. Trimming cost V 5 bases and J 3 bases; bases outside gene matches: 5. The CDR3 totals 15 residues. The germline gives CDR1 SEHNR, CDR2 FQNEAQ (reference sequence). The CDR3 protein is CASSPDRGSNEKLFF. DNA of the CDR3: TGTGCCAGCAGCCCCGACAGGGGATCTAATGAAAAACTGTTTTTT.

The chain combines TRBV11-3 with TRBJ2-3; 9 nucleotides match TRBD1. V gave up 3 bases and J gave up 4 bases; unmatched junction bases: 5. The CDR3 runs to 15 residues. The germline gives CDR1 SGHNT, CDR2 YENEEA. The CDR3 reads CASSFGTGISDTQYF. The DNA for the CDR3 is TGTGCCAGCAGCTTTGGGACAGGGATTTCAGATACGCAGTATTTT.

The V gene is TRBV6-5, the J gene TRBJ1-1, with TRBD1 identical over 9 bases. Germline values: CDR1 MNHEY, CDR2 SVGAGI. This CDR3 is 14 amino acids long. The ends lost 6 bases at V and 4 bases at J; junction bases unmatched: 6. CDR3 region: CASSSNRGPTEAFF. The CDR3 nucleotides read TGTGCCAGCAGCTCAAACAGGGGGCCCACTGAAGCTTTCTTT.

The rearrangement joins TRBV7-2 to TRBJ2-7, with 7 bases that match TRBD1. With 5 bases clipped from V and 4 bases from J, the junction kept 5 bases outside the gene matches. This CDR3 region has 13 residues. Germline V lookup: CDR1 SGHTA, CDR2 FQGNSA. CDR3 DNA sequence: TGTGCCAGCAGCCCCCGACAGGGTTACGAGCAGTACTTC. Residues: CASSPRQGYEQYF. Full variable domain (rest looked up from reference TRBV7-2 and TRBJ2-7): GAGVSQSPSNKVTEKGKDVELRCDPISGHTALYWYRQSLGQGLEFLIYFQGNSAPDKSGLPSDRFSAERTGGSVSTLTIQRTQQEDSAVYLCASSPRQGYEQYFGPGTRLTVT.

The gene calls are TRBV4-3 and TRBJ2-7, with no clear D. The CDR3 length is 12 residues. V lost 1 base to trimming and J lost 9 bases, with 10 bases between them. CDR1 LGHNA and CDR2 YSLEER come from the germline V gene. The CDR3 DNA reads TGCGCCAGCAGCCAAGCCGGGTCGCCGCAGTACTTC. This codes for CASSQAGSPQYF.

The chain is built from TRBV5-8 and TRBJ2-1, with 15 bases that match TRBD2. The CDR3 is 18 amino acids. V shed 4 bases, J shed 0 bases, and the junction held 5 bases outside the gene matches. In germline, CDR1 is SGHTS, CDR2 YDEGEE. The CDR3 spells CASSRTSGRGNSYNEQFF. In nucleotides, the CDR3 is TGTGCCAGCAGCCGGACTAGCGGGAGGGGAAACTCCTACAATGAGCAGTTCTTC.

This rearrangement joins TRBV5-1 to TRBJ2-2; 8 bases agree with TRBD2. The CDR3 totals 16 residues. Germline CDR1 is SGHRS and CDR2 is YFSETQ. The trim removed 1 base at V and 7 bases at J, leaving 9 bases unmatched. Here the CDR3 reads CASSLPSGGNHGELFF. CDR3 nucleotide sequence: TGCGCCAGCAGCTTGCCCAGCGGGGGTAATCACGGGGAGCTGTTTTTT.

The genes are TRBV14 and TRBJ1-2; 9 bases line up with TRBD1. Unmatched junction bases numbered 8, after V lost 2 bases and J lost 4 bases. The germline V gene has CDR1 SGHDN and CDR2 FVKESK. This CDR3 has 16 amino acids. CDR3 sequence reads: CASSQRNRGQGYGYTF. The CDR3 bases are TGTGCCAGCAGCCAAAGAAACAGGGGGCAGGGCTATGGCTACACCTTC.

The chain joins TRBV7-2 to TRBJ2-5; 8 nucleotides agree with TRBD2. Per the germline V gene, CDR1 is SGHTA and CDR2 is FQGNSA. This CDR3 is 15 amino acids long. Trimming took 5 bases from V and 2 from J; bases not matched to a gene: 7. The CDR3 sequence is CASSPKRESQETQYF. The CDR3 region has the DNA TGTGCCAGCAGCCCTAAGCGGGAGTCTCAAGAGACCCAGTACTTC.

The chain employs TRBV6-5 and TRBJ2-3, with TRBD1 identical over 7 bases. The CDR3 covers 15 residues. Trimming at V came to 6 bases and at J to 6 bases, leaving 12 bases not matched to a gene. CDR1 and CDR2 (germline): MNHEY, SVGAGI. CDR3 DNA: TGTGCCAGCAGGCTACAGGGGAGCGCGCTGGATACGCAGTATTTT. This sequence encodes CASRLQGSALDTQYF.

V is TRBV6-1 and J is TRBJ2-7; possible D gene TRBD1, 6 bases. Trimming pared 0 bases from V and 3 bases from J, leaving 12 bases between. CDR1 is MNHNS and CDR2 is SASEGT in the germline V gene. The CDR3 covers 15 residues. The CDR3 region is CASSEAGHRGYEQYF. The CDR3 coding sequence is TGTGCCAGCAGTGAAGCGGGACACCGCGGCTACGAGCAGTACTTC.

V is TRBV18 and J is TRBJ2-2; D possibly corresponds to TRBD2 (5 bases). Trimming cost V 6 bases and J 4 bases, with 15 bases left between them. This CDR3 is built from 15 residues. Germline-derived CDR1 and CDR2 are KGHSH and LQKENI. CDR3 coding DNA: TGTGCCAGCTCTTTTACACTAGGTCGCACCGGGGAGCTGTTTTTT. Its translation is CASSFTLGRTGELFF.

This chain uses TRBV5-1 with TRBJ2-7, with 7 bases matching TRBD1. Germline loops: CDR1 SGHRS, CDR2 YFSETQ. V was clipped by 4 bases and J by 4 bases; unmatched bases: 8. The CDR3 extends over 14 amino acids. The CDR3 coding sequence is TGCGCCAGCAGCGGTGACACAGGGGTTTACGAGCAGTACTTC. Translating gives CASSGDTGVYEQYF.

The chain combines TRBV11-3 with TRBJ2-1; tentatively, D is TRBD2 (5 bases). This CDR3 region has 14 residues. V was shortened by 5 bases and J by 2 bases, with 10 bases between the two germline ends. From germline, CDR1 is SGHNT and CDR2 YENEEA. The CDR3 DNA follows: TGTGCCAGCAGCGCGGGCGGAACCTACAATGAGCAGTTCTTC. The encoded protein is CASSAGGTYNEQFF.

The chain is built from TRBV11-2 and TRBJ2-3, with D possibly TRBD2 on 6 matching bases. The ends were cut back, 3 bases at V and 5 bases at J, with 12 bases in the middle. This CDR3 has 14 residues. The germline gives CDR1 SGHAT, CDR2 FQNNGV. The CDR3 bases are TGTGCCAGCAGCTTTCCGGGGGATGGAGATACGCAGTATTTT. It yields the protein CASSFPGDGDTQYF.

The V gene is TRBV2, the J gene TRBJ2-3, with TRBD1 identical over 7 bases. The CDR3 is made up of 16 amino acids. Trimming took 6 bases from V and 0 from J; bases not matched to a gene: 9. CDR1 is SNHLY and CDR2 is FYNNEI in the germline V gene. In nucleotides, the CDR3 is TGTGCCAGCAGGGCCAGACAGGGATCTAGCACAGATACGCAGTATTTT. Translated: CASRARQGSSTDTQYF.

This sequence joins TRBV9 and TRBJ2-5; D not certain. Germline V gene lookup returns CDR1 SGDLS and CDR2 YYNGEE. There are 14 residues in the CDR3. The germline V and J ends were trimmed by 0 bases and 2 bases, with 8 bases remaining between them. The CDR3 DNA reads as TGTGCCAGCAGCGTAGGCGGAAGTCAAGAGACCCAGTACTTC. This codes for CASSVGGSQETQYF.

The J gene is TRBJ1-1, the V gene TRBV29-1; D possibly corresponds to TRBD1 (5 bases). The V end was cut by 3 bases, the J end by 11 bases, with 13 bases between. Germline V gene lookup returns CDR1 SQVTM and CDR2 ANQGSEA. This CDR3 spans 11 amino acids. CDR3 residues: CSVDKGEAAFF. The CDR3 region has the DNA TGCAGCGTTGATAAAGGGGAGGCTGCTTTCTTT.

The rearrangement uses TRBV5-1 and TRBJ1-2, with 8 bases matching TRBD1. The CDR3 runs 13 residues. The V gene's germline CDR1 is SGHRS and CDR2 YFSETQ. Trimming removed 1 base from V and 13 bases from J; junction bases left unmatched: 9. The DNA of the CDR3 is TGCGCCAGCAGCTTGTTTGGACAGGGCGGCCTCACCTTC. It translates to CASSLFGQGGLTF.

This chain links TRBV10-3 with TRBJ1-1, with TRBD1 as a possible D gene (5 bases). Per germline, CDR1 ENHRY and CDR2 SYGVKD. CDR3 length: 11 amino acids. The V and J ends lost 6 bases and 8 bases respectively, with 10 bases between them. CDR3 DNA sequence: TGTGCCATCAGCGACAGCTGGGAAGCTTTCTTT. Protein: CAISDSWEAFF.

The genes are TRBV25-1 and TRBJ2-3, with 10 bases lining up with TRBD2. Germline CDR1 and CDR2: MGHDK and SYGVNS. The CDR3 runs 17 residues. With 3 bases clipped from V and 1 base from J, the junction kept 7 bases outside the gene matches. CDR3: CASSDKRLAGGTDTQYF. The CDR3 DNA reads TGTGCCAGCAGTGATAAGCGACTAGCGGGTGGCACAGATACGCAGTATTTT.